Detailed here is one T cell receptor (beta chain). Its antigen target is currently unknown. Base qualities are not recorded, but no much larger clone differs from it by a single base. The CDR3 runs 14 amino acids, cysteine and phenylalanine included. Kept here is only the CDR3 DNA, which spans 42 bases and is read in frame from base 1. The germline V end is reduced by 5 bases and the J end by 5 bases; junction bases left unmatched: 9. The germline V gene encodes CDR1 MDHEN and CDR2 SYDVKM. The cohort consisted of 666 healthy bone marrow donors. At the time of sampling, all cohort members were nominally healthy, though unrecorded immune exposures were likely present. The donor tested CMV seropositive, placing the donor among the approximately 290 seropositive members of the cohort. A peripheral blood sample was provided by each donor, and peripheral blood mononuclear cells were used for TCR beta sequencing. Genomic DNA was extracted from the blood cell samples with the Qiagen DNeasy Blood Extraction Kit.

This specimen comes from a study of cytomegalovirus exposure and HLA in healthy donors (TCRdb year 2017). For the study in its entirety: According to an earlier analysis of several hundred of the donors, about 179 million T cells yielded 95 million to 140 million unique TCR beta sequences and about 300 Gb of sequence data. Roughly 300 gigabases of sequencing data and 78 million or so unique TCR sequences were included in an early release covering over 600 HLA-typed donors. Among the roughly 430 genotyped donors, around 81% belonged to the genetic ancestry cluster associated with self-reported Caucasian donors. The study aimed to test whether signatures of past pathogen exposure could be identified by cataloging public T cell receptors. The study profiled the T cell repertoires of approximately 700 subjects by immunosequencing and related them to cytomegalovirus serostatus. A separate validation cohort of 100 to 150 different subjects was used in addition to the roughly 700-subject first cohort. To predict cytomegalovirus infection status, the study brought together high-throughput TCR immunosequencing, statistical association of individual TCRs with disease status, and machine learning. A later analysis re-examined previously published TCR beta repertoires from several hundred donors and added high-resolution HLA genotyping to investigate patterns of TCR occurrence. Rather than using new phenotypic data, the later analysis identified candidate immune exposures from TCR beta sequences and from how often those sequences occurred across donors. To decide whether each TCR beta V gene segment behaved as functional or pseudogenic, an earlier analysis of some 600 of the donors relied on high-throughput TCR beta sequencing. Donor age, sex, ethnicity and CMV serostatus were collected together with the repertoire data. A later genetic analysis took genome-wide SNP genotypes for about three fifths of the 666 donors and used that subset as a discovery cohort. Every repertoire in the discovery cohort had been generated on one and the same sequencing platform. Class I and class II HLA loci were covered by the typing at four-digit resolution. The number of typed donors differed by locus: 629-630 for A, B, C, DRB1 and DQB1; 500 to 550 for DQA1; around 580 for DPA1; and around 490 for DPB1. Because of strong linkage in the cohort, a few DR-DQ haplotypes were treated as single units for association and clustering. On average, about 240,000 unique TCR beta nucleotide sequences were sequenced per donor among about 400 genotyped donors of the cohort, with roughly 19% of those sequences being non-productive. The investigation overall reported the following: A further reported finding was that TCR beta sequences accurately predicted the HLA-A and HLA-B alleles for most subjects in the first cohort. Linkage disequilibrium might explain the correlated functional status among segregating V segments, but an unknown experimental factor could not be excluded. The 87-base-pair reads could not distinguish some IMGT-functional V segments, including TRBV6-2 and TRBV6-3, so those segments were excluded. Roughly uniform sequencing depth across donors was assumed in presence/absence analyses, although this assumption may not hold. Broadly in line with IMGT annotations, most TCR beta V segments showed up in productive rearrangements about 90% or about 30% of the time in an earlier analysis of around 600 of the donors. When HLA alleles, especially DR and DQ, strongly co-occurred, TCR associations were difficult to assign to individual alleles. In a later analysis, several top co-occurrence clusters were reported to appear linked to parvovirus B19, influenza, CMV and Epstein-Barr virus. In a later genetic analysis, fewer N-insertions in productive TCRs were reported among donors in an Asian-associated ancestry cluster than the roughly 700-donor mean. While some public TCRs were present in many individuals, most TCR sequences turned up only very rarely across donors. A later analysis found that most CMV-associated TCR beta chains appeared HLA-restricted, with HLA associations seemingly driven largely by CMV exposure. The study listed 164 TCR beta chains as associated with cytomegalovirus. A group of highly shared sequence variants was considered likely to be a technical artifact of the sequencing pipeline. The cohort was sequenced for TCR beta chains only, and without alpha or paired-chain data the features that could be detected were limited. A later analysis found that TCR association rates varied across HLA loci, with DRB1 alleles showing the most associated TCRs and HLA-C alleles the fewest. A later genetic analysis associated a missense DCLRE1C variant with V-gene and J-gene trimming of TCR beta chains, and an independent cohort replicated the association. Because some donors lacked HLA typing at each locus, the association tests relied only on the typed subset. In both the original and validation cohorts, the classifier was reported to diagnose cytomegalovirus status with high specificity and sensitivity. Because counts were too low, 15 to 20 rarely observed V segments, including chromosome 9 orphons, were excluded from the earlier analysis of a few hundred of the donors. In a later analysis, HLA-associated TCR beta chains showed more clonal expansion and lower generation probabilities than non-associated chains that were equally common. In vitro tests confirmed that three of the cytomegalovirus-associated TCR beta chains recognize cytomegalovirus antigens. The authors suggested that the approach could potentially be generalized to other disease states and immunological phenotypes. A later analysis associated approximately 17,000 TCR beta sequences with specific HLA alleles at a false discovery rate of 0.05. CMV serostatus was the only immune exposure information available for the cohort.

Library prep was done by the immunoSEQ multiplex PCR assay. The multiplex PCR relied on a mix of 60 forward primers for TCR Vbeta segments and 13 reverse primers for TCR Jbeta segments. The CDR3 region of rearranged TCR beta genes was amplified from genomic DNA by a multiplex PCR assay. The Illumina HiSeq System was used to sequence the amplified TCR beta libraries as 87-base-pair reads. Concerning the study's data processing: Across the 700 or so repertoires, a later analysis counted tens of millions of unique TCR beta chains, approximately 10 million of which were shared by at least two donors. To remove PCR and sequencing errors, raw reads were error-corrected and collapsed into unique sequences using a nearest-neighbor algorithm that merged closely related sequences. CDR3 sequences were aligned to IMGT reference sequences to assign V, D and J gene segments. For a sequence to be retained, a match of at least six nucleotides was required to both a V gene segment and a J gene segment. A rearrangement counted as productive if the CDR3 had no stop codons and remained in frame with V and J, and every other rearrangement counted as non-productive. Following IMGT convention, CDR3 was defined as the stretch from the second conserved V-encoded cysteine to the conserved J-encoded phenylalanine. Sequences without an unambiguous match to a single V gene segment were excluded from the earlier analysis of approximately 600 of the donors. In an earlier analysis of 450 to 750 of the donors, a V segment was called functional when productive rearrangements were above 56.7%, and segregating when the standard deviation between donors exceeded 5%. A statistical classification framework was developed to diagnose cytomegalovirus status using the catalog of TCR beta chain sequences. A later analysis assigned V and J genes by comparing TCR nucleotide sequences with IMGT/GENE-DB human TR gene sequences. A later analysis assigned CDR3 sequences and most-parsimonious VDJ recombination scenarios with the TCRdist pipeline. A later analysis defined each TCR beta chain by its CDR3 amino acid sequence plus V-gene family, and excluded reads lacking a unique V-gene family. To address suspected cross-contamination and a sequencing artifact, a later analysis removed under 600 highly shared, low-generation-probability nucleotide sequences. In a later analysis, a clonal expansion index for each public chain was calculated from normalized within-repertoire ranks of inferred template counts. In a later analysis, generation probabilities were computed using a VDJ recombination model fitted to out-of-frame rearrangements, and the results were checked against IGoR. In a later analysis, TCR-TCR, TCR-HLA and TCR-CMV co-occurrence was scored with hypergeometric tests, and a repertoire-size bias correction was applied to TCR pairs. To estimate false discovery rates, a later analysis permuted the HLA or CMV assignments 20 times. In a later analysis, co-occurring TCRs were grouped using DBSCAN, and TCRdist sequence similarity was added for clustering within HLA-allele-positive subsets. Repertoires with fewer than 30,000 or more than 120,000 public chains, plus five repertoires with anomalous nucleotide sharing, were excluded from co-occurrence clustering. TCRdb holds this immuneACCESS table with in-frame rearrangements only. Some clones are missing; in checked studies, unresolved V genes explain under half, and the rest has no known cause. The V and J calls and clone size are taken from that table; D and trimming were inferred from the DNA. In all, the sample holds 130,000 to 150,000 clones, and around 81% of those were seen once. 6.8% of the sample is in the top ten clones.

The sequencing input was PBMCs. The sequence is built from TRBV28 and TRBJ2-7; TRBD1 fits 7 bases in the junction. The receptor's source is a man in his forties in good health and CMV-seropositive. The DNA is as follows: TGTGCCAGCAGTCCCCGACAGGGTTGGAACGAGCAGTACTTC. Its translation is CASSPRQGWNEQYF.